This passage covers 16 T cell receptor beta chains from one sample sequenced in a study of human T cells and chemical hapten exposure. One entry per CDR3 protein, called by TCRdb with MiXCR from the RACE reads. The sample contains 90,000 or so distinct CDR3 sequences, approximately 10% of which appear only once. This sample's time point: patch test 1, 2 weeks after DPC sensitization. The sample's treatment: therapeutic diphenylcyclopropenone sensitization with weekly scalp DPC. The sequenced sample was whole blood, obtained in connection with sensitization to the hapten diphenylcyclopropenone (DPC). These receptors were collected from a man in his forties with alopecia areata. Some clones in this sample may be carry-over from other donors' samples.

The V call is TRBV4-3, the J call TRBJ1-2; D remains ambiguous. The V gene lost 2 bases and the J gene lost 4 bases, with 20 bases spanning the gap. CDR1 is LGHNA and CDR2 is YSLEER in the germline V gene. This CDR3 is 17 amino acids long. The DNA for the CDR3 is TGCGCCAGCAGCCAAAGGCCTAGAGCCTGGCCCCTCTATGGCTACACCTTC. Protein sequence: CASSQRPRAWPLYGYTF.

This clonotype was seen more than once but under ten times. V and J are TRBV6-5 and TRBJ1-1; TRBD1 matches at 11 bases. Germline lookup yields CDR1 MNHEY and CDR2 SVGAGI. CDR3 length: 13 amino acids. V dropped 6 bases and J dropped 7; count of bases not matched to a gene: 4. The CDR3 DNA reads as TGTGCCAGCAGCCGGACAGGGGGCGGTGAAGCTTTCTTT. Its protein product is CASSRTGGGEAFF.

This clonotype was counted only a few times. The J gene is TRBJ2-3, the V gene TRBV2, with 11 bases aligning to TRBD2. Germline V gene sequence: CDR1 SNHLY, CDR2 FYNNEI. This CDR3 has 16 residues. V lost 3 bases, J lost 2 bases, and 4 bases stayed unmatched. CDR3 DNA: TGTGCCAGCAGTGAGGGACTAGCGGATCACACAGATACGCAGTATTTT. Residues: CASSEGLADHTDTQYF.

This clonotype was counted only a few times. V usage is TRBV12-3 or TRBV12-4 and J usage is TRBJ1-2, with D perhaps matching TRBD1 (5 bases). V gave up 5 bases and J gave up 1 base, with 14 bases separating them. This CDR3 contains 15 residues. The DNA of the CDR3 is TGTGCCAGCAGTGGACCGGGGACGGTTAACTATGGCTACACCTTC. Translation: CASSGPGTVNYGYTF.

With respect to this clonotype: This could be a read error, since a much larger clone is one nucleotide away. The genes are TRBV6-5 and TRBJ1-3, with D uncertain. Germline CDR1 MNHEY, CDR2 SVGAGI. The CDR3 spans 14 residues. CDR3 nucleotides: TGTGTCAGCAGTTACGACGACTCTGGAAACACCATATATTTT. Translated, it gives CVSSYDDSGNTIYF.

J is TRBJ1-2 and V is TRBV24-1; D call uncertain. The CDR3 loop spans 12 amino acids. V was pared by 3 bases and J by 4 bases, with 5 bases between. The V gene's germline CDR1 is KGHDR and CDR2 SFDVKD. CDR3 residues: CATSDRGYGYTF. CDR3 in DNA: TGTGCCACCAGTGATCGAGGCTATGGCTACACCTTC.

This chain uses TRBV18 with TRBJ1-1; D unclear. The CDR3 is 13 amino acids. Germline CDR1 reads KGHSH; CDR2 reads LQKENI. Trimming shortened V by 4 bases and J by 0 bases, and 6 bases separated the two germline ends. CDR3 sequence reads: CASSQGLNTEAFF. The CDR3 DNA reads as TGTGCCAGCTCACAGGGCCTGAACACTGAAGCTTTCTTT.

The DNA for the CDR3 is TGTGCCAGCAGCTTAATCCGGGCTAACAATGAGCAGTTCTTC. Translated: CASSLIRANNEQFF. The chain combines TRBV7-2 with TRBJ2-1; D unclear. CDR1 is SGHTA and CDR2 is FQGNSA in the germline V gene. CDR3 length: 14 amino acids. V was trimmed by 2 bases and J by 5 bases, leaving 10 bases between them.

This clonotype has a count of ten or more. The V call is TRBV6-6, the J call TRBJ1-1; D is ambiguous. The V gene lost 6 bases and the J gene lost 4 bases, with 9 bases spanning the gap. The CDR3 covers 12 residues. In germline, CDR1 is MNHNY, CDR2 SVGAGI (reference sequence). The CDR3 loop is CASSSQFTEAFF. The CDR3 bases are TGTGCCAGCAGCTCACAGTTCACTGAAGCTTTCTTT.

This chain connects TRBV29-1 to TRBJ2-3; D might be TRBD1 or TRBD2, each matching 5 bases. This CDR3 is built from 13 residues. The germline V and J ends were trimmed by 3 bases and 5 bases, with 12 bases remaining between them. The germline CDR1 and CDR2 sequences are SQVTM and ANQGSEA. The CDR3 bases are TGCAGCGTTGATGAGGGGCGCAGAGATACGCAGTATTTT. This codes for CSVDEGRRDTQYF.

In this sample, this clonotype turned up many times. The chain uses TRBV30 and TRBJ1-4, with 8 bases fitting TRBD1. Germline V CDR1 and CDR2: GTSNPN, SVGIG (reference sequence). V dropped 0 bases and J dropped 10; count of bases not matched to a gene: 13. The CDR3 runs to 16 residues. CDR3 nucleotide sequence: TGTGCCTGGAGTGTACGAGAGGGCAGGGGGCACCGAAAACTGTTTTTT. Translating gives CAWSVREGRGHRKLFF.

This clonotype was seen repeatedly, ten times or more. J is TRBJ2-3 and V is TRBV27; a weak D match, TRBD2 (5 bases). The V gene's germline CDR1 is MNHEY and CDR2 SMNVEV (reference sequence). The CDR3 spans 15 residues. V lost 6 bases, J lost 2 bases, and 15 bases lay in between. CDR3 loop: CASRPFLEDTDTQYF. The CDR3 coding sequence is TGTGCCAGCAGACCCTTCCTGGAGGACACAGATACGCAGTATTTT.

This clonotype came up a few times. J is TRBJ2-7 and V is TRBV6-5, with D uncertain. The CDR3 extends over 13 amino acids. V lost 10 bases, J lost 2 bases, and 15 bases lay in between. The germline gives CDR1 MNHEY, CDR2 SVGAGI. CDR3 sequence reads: CATIDTNPYEQYV. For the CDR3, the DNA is TGTGCCACCATCGACACCAACCCCTACGAGCAGTACGTC.

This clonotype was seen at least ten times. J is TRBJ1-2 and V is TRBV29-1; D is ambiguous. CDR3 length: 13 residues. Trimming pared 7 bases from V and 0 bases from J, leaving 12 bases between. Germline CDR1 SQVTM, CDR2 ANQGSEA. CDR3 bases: TGCAGCGCGAACAGCGTCGCTAACTATGGCTACACCTTC. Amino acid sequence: CSANSVANYGYTF.

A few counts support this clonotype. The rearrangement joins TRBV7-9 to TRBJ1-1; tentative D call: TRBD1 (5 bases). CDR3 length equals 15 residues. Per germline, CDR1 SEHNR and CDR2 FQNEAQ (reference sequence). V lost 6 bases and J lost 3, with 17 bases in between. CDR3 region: CASSLDGTPDTEAFF. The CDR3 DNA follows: TGTGCCAGCAGTCTGGACGGGACTCCAGACACTGAAGCTTTCTTT.

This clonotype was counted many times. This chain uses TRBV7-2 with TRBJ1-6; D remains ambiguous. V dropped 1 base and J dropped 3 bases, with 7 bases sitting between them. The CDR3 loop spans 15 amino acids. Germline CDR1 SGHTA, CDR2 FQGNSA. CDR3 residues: CASSLDWNYNSPLHF. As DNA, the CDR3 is TGTGCCAGCAGCTTAGATTGGAACTATAATTCACCCCTCCACTTT.